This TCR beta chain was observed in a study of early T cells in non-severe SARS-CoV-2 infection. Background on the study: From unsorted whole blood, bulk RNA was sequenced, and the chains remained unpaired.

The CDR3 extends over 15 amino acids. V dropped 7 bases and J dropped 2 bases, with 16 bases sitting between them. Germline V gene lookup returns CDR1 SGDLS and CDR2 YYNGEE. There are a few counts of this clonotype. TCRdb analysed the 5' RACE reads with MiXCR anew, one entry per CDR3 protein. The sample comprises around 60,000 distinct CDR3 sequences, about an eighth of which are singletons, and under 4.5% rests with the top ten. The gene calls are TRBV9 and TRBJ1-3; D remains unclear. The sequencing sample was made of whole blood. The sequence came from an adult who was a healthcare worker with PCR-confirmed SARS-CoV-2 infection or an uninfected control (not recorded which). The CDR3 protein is CASGEGLWAGNTIYF. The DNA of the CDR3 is TGTGCCAGCGGGGAAGGTCTCTGGGCTGGAAACACCATATATTTT. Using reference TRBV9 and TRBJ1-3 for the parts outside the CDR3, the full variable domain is DSGVTQTPKHLITATGQRVTLRCSPRSGDLSVYWYQQSLDQGLQFLIQYYNGEERAKGNILERFSAQQFPDLHSELNLSSLELGDSALYFCASGEGLWAGNTIYFGEGSWLTVV.